This T cell receptor beta chain derives from a study of cytomegalovirus exposure and HLA in healthy donors. On the study more broadly: About 77 million unique TCRs from HLA-typed donors made up an early data release.

With 60 Vbeta and 13 Jbeta primers, the PCR was carried out. Produced via immunoSEQ multiplex PCR; TCRdb's table is partial and in-frame only. This sample yields approximately 97,000 clones, of which roughly three fifths are seen a single time; 4.5% to 5% belongs to the top ten. The receptor was isolated from a human donor in good health. The sequenced sample consisted of PBMCs.

The CDR3 bases are TGTGCCAGCAGCTCAGCGGTGAGGATCTACGAGCAGTACTTC. Translated, it gives CASSSAVRIYEQYF. This chain links TRBV7-2 with TRBJ2-7, with D perhaps TRBD2 (5 bases). CDR1 and CDR2 (germline): SGHTA, FQGNSA. The V gene lost 4 bases and the J gene lost 3 bases, with 13 bases spanning the gap. CDR3 length equals 14 residues.